The present TCR beta chain was sequenced within a study of PD-1 blockade in classical Hodgkin lymphoma. Overall study results and limits: Baseline diversity in complete responders resembled that of newly diagnosed patients. Newly diagnosed patients reportedly trailed healthy donors in baseline TCR diversity. There was a significant rise in CD4+ TCR diversity by C4D1, with no such rise for CD8+.

Germline V gene lookup returns CDR1 MNHEY and CDR2 SMNVEV (reference sequence). The CDR3 length is 13 residues. V was clipped by 3 bases and J by 7 bases, with 12 bases between them. About this clone itself: Antigen: not known.

The assay was immunoSEQ multiplex PCR, and TCRdb's table has in-frame clones only and misses some. The sample consists of 15,000 to 20,000 clones, 83% of them appearing once. The time point denotes: cycle 4 day 1 (C4D1), after more than five weeks of nivolumab. No patient escaped relapse after autologous stem cell transplantation, and brentuximab vedotin exposure varied. This chain links TRBV27 with TRBJ2-5; D not resolved. The receptor was derived from a human donor with classical Hodgkin lymphoma. The sequencing used peripheral blood mononuclear cells (PBMCs), collected before the fourth cycle of nivolumab. The CDR3: CASSFGPLGTQYF. The CDR3, as DNA: TGTGCCAGCAGTTTTGGCCCCCTGGGGACCCAGTACTTC.